Sequencing of this T cell receptor (beta chain) was carried out in a study of patients and donors after allogeneic stem cell transplantation. In this sample, this clonotype turned up a few times. TCRdb recomputed calls from the RT-PCR reads with MiXCR, one row per CDR3 protein. The data hold 100,000 to 120,000 distinct CDR3 sequences, with roughly 37% observed a single time. Sequencing used blood, either unsorted or a sorted T cell fraction (not recorded which). The origin of this receptor is a human donor who was either an allogeneic HSCT recipient or a stem cell or donor lymphocyte infusion donor (not recorded which). It is not recorded whose cells these are; they may come from a transplant donor.

CDR3 DNA: TGTGCCAGCAGCTTATCAGGGCCTACTAACTATGGCTACACCTTC. Translated: CASSLSGPTNYGYTF. The chain has TRBV11-2 and TRBJ1-2; D is possibly TRBD1 (5 bases). This CDR3 has 15 amino acids. Trimming removed 2 bases from V and 0 bases from J, with 10 bases in between. Germline lookup yields CDR1 SGHAT and CDR2 FQNNGV. Combining the CDR3 with reference TRBV11-2 and TRBJ1-2 gives the whole variable domain EAGVAQSPRYKIIEKRQSVAFWCNPISGHATLYWYQQILGQGPKLLIQFQNNGVVDDSQLPKDRFSAERLKGVDSTLKIQPAKLEDSAVYLCASSLSGPTNYGYTFGSGTRLTVV.